These 21 T cell receptor beta chains came from one sample sequenced in a study of graft-versus-host responses after intestinal transplantation. Plating combined approximately 200,000 CFSE-labeled responder cells with approximately 200,000 irradiated, violet-dye-labeled stimulator cells. Only in-frame clones appear in the TCRdb table, and some are missing; sequencing was by immunoSEQ multiplex PCR. The sample includes just over 20,000 clones, 35% to 50% of them seen just once. Source: alloreactive CD8+ T cells from a mixed lymphocyte reaction culture, taken before intestinal transplant. Subset meaning: CFSE-low proliferating T cells sorted from approximately 6-day pre-transplant mixed lymphocyte reaction (GvH or HvG direction). The receptors come from a human patient who received an intestinal transplant.

CDR3 sequence (DNA): TGTGCCTGGAGTTTATCCAGCGGGAGAGGTCAGCCCCAGCATTTT. Amino acid sequence: CAWSLSSGRGQPQHF. The rearrangement joins TRBV30 to TRBJ1-5; D uncertain. Germline-derived CDR1 and CDR2 are GTSNPN and SVGIG (reference sequence). The V and J ends lost 2 bases and 6 bases respectively, with 17 bases between them. The CDR3 sequence is 15 residues long.

The chain is built from TRBV7-8 and TRBJ2-1; TRBD2 matches at 7 bases. The CDR3 runs to 16 residues. Trimming cost V 5 bases and J 5 bases; bases outside gene matches: 12. Germline CDR1 is SGHVS and CDR2 is FQNEAQ. The CDR3, as DNA: TGTGCCAGCAGCGTGGGACTACAAGAACGGCACAATGAGCAGTTCTTC. It yields the protein CASSVGLQERHNEQFF.

The chain joins TRBV6-1 to TRBJ2-5; D possibly corresponds to TRBD1 (6 bases). V lost 6 bases and J lost 0, with 14 bases in between. The CDR3 is made up of 15 amino acids. Germline V CDR1 and CDR2: MNHNS, SASEGT. The CDR3 loop reads CASSLDRLYQETQYF. The CDR3 DNA follows: TGTGCCAGCAGCCTGGACAGACTGTACCAAGAGACCCAGTACTTC.

The rearrangement uses TRBV28 and TRBJ2-1; D assignment may be TRBD1 or TRBD2 (5 bases each). The germline CDR1 and CDR2 sequences are MDHEN and SYDVKM. Deletions cut 6 bases from V and 7 bases from J, with 16 bases between. The CDR3 covers 14 residues. CDR3 in amino acids: CASSPPRGANEQFF. CDR3 nucleotides: TGTGCCAGCAGCCCGCCCAGAGGGGCGAATGAGCAGTTCTTC.

The rearrangement links TRBV4-1 to TRBJ1-2; D gene ambiguous. V shed 6 bases and J shed 4 bases, with 18 bases lying between them. CDR3 length: 15 residues. Germline loops: CDR1 MGHRA, CDR2 YSYEKL. The CDR3 DNA reads as TGCGCCAGCAGGGGAGATAGCCTGGCGGCCTATGGCTACACCTTC. Protein sequence: CASRGDSLAAYGYTF.

The gene calls are TRBV7-3 and TRBJ1-1; D is undetermined. V lost 2 bases and J 4 bases, leaving 11 bases between the germline ends. The CDR3 covers 14 residues. The germline V gene has CDR1 SGHTA and CDR2 FQGTGA. This chain's CDR3 is CASSLVLSLTEAFF. The CDR3 bases are TGTGCCAGCAGCTTAGTGCTGAGTCTCACTGAAGCTTTCTTT.

The genes are TRBV19 and TRBJ2-1, with 14 bases aligning to TRBD2. The germline V gene has CDR1 LNHDA and CDR2 SQIVND (reference sequence). After removal of 5 bases from V and 4 bases from J, the junction contained 4 bases not matched to a gene. This CDR3 has 16 residues. DNA of the CDR3: TGTGCCAGTAGTCGACTAGCGGGAGGGATTTACAATGAGCAGTTCTTC. Translated, it gives CASSRLAGGIYNEQFF.

This sequence joins TRBV6-6 and TRBJ1-1; D not resolved. The CDR3 has 15 amino acids. Germline CDR1 MNHNY, CDR2 SVGAGI (reference sequence). V gave up 6 bases and J gave up 7 bases, with 21 bases separating them. This chain's CDR3 is CASRHLAVTIVEAFF. In nucleotides, the CDR3 is TGTGCCAGCAGACACCTCGCCGTTACAATAGTTGAAGCTTTCTTT.

The chain has TRBV19 and TRBJ2-3; 8 nucleotides line up with TRBD2. Germline CDR1 and CDR2: LNHDA and SQIVND (reference sequence). Losses at the gene ends were 4 bases for V and 8 bases for J; bases not matched to a gene: 14. The CDR3 length is 16 residues. CDR3 protein: CASSRGTGGGIGTQYF. The CDR3 coding sequence is TGTGCCAGTAGTAGGGGAACGGGAGGGGGTATAGGTACGCAGTATTTT.

This clone is judged medium-sized. The V and J genes are TRBV6-1 and TRBJ1-1; 11 bases align to TRBD1. V lost 3 bases, J lost 5 bases, and 11 bases stayed unmatched. This CDR3 has 17 residues. Germline V gene data show CDR1 as MNHNS and CDR2 as SASEGT. The DNA of the CDR3 is TGTGCCAGCAGTGACGTAATCTCCGGGACAGGGGGAACTGAAGCTTTCTTT. It yields the protein CASSDVISGTGGTEAFF.

The J gene is TRBJ2-7, the V gene TRBV19; D assignment may be TRBD1 or TRBD2 (5 bases each). The CDR3 loop spans 16 amino acids. Germline-derived CDR1 and CDR2 are LNHDA and SQIVND (reference sequence). With 3 bases removed from V and 2 bases from J, the gap between germline ends came to 17 bases. The CDR3 DNA is TGTGCCAGTAGTATTACCGGGACGACGGCGGCCTACGAGCAGTACTTC. Amino acid sequence: CASSITGTTAAYEQYF.

The CDR3 is CASSLVGTGVTGELFF. CDR3 DNA: TGTGCCAGCAGCTTAGTCGGGACTGGAGTCACCGGGGAGCTGTTTTTT. The gene calls are TRBV7-2 and TRBJ2-2; D is possibly TRBD2 (6 bases). V lost 1 base and J 4 bases, leaving 13 bases between the germline ends. The CDR3 is 16 residues long. CDR1 is SGHTA and CDR2 is FQGNSA in the germline V gene.

The gene calls are TRBV6-4 and TRBJ1-5; D is uncertain. Trimming took off 10 bases at V and 5 bases at J, with 36 bases between the two ends. The CDR3 consists of 20 residues. CDR1 is MRHNA and CDR2 is SNTAGT in the germline V gene. The CDR3 DNA follows: TGTGCCACAACCCTTCTTGGATCTGACGGCCCGGGGAGGAGGGATCAGCCCCAGCATTTT. It is translated as CATTLLGSDGPGRRDQPQHF.

This chain connects TRBV7-9 to TRBJ2-2, with D tentatively TRBD2 (6 bases). Germline V gene sequence: CDR1 SEHNR, CDR2 FQNEAQ (reference sequence). The CDR3 runs 13 residues. Trimming removed 7 bases from V and 2 bases from J, with 8 bases in between. The CDR3 nucleotides read TGTGCCAGCACCGGGACTAACACCGGGGAGCTGTTTTTT. It specifies CASTGTNTGELFF.

The gene calls are TRBV10-1 and TRBJ2-5; D is possibly TRBD1 (6 bases). Germline-derived CDR1 and CDR2 are WNHNN and SYGVQD (reference sequence). This CDR3 is built from 13 residues. Trimming removed 2 bases from V and 3 bases from J, with 7 bases in between. The CDR3 sequence is CASSEGGEETQYF. Here the CDR3 DNA reads TGCGCCAGCAGTGAGGGGGGCGAAGAGACCCAGTACTTC.

This chain links TRBV13 with TRBJ2-3; D uncertain. Germline CDR1 reads PRHDT; CDR2 reads FYEKMQ (reference sequence). Trimming stripped 2 bases from V and 3 bases from J, with 12 bases between. The CDR3 loop spans 15 amino acids. The CDR3 region is CASSLRLTQTDTQYF. CDR3 nucleotides: TGTGCCAGCAGCTTAAGGCTCACCCAGACAGATACGCAGTATTTT.

CDR3 nucleotide sequence: TGTGCCAGCAGCCTAGGTACTAGCAGGGGGACAGATACGCAGTATTTT. Translation gives CASSLGTSRGTDTQYF. The rearrangement uses TRBV11-2 and TRBJ2-3, with a weak D call TRBD1 (7 bases). There are 16 residues in the CDR3. Trimming shortened V by 5 bases and J by 3 bases, and 18 bases separated the two germline ends. Germline values: CDR1 SGHAT, CDR2 FQNNGV.

This chain's CDR3 is CASSLGGVEETQYF. CDR3 in DNA: TGTGCCAGCAGCTTAGGCGGTGTGGAAGAGACCCAGTACTTC. The chain links TRBV5-4 to TRBJ2-5; no firm D call. V shed 2 bases and J shed 3 bases, with 11 bases lying between them. Germline loops: CDR1 SGHNT, CDR2 YYREEE (reference sequence). The CDR3 covers 14 residues.

The V call is TRBV6-1, the J call TRBJ1-1; a possible D gene is TRBD1 (6 bases). The CDR3 has 13 amino acids. Trimming removed 10 bases from V and 3 bases from J, with 15 bases in between. Germline assignment: CDR1 MNHNS and CDR2 SASEGT. Here the CDR3 reads CANVRGAYTEAFF. Written as DNA, the CDR3 is TGTGCCAACGTTCGGGGGGCGTACACTGAAGCTTTCTTT.

The rearrangement uses TRBV6-1 and TRBJ2-1; TRBD2 agrees at 8 bases. CDR3 length: 15 residues. Germline lookup yields CDR1 MNHNS and CDR2 SASEGT. V shed 2 bases, J shed 10 bases, and the junction held 10 bases outside the gene matches. The CDR3 DNA reads as TGTGCCAGCAGTGAACTCGGTAGCGGGATCGGCGAGCAGTTCTTC. Its translation: CASSELGSGIGEQFF.

J is TRBJ1-1 and V is TRBV6-1, with D tentatively TRBD1 (6 bases). V was pared by 6 bases and J by 4 bases, with 9 bases between. The CDR3 is made up of 12 amino acids. The V gene's germline CDR1 is MNHNS and CDR2 SASEGT. CDR3 sequence reads: CASRAGATEAFF. Written as DNA, the CDR3 is TGTGCCAGCAGAGCGGGGGCCACTGAAGCTTTCTTT.